These 17 T cell receptor beta chains were sequenced from one sample in a study of identical twins. One entry per CDR3 protein, called by TCRdb with MiXCR from the 5' RACE reads. The sample has about 570,000 distinct CDR3 sequences, roughly 9.5% seen once. These data also featured in a second study, about yellow fever vaccine responses in identical twins.

The sample comprised PBMCs. All receptors come from a woman aged 18-29 years in good health.

CDR3 sequence: CASSGDRGDNSPLHF. In DNA, the CDR3 is TGCGCCAGCAGCGGGGACAGGGGGGATAATTCACCCCTCCACTTT. V gene TRBV5-1 combines with J gene TRBJ1-6; 11 bases match TRBD1. With 4 bases clipped from V and 5 bases from J, the junction kept 2 bases outside the gene matches. CDR3 size: 15 residues. Germline loops: CDR1 SGHRS, CDR2 YFSETQ.

This clonotype was detected many times. CDR3 bases: TGTGCCAGCAGCCTAGGACGGAACACAGATACGCAGTATTTT. The encoded protein is CASSLGRNTDTQYF. The gene calls are TRBV3-1 and TRBJ2-3; D is unclear. The V and J ends lost 4 bases and 2 bases respectively, with 10 bases between them. CDR3 size: 14 residues. Germline CDR1 LGHDT, CDR2 YNNKEL (reference sequence).

The chain is built from TRBV3-1 and TRBJ2-3; a weak D match, TRBD2 (5 bases). This CDR3 is 20 amino acids long. V dropped 0 bases and J dropped 1 base, with 23 bases sitting between them. CDR1 is LGHDT and CDR2 is YNNKEL in the germline V gene (reference sequence). CDR3 in DNA: TGTGCCAGCAGCCAAGACCCCTGGGAGCGGAAGACCGCCCGCACAGATACGCAGTATTTT. Amino acids: CASSQDPWERKTARTDTQYF.

This clonotype was counted only a few times. The rearrangement links TRBV20-1 to TRBJ1-1, with 10 bases that match TRBD1. Germline V gives CDR1 DFQATT, CDR2 SNEGSKA (reference sequence). The CDR3 sequence is 15 residues long. V shed 2 bases and J 7 bases; nucleotides not matched to a gene: 10. The CDR3 region has the DNA TGCAGTGCTAGACCTGACAGGGGGCTACGTCTTGAAGCTTTCTTT. Translating gives CSARPDRGLRLEAFF.

There are many counts of this clonotype. The gene calls are TRBV12-3 or TRBV12-4 and TRBJ2-2; 8 bases agree with TRBD1. Trimming cost V 6 bases and J 3 bases; bases outside gene matches: 6. The length of the CDR3 is 15 residues. The CDR3 DNA reads TGTGCCAGCAGACTTGGGACAGGCCACACCGGGGAGCTGTTTTTT. Translating gives CASRLGTGHTGELFF.

The chain recombines TRBV11-2 with TRBJ2-7; the match to TRBD2 covers 7 bases. Germline V lookup: CDR1 SGHAT, CDR2 FQNNGV. The CDR3 loop spans 14 amino acids. The junction had 7 bases not matched to a gene; V was cut back by 5 bases and J by 3 bases. The CDR3 protein is CASSPGLERYEQYF. The CDR3 DNA follows: TGTGCCAGCAGCCCCGGACTAGAGCGCTACGAGCAGTACTTC. The full variable domain, its missing parts supplied by reference TRBV11-2 and TRBJ2-7, is EAGVAQSPRYKIIEKRQSVAFWCNPISGHATLYWYQQILGQGPKLLIQFQNNGVVDDSQLPKDRFSAERLKGVDSTLKIQPAKLEDSAVYLCASSPGLERYEQYFGPGTRLTVT.

This clonotype was observed a handful of times. The chain combines TRBV11-2 with TRBJ2-7; 10 bases are a match to TRBD1. The CDR3 is 18 residues long. Germline loops: CDR1 SGHAT, CDR2 FQNNGV. With 4 bases clipped from V and 4 bases from J, the junction kept 16 bases outside the gene matches. The CDR3 sequence is CASSSFPDRGPYSYEQYF. In DNA form, the CDR3 reads TGTGCCAGCAGCTCGTTCCCAGACAGGGGGCCTTATTCGTACGAGCAGTACTTC.

The chain uses TRBV25-1 and TRBJ2-7; D call uncertain. V was pared by 2 bases and J by 3 bases, with 5 bases between. This CDR3 is built from 12 residues. CDR1 and CDR2 from the germline V gene are MGHDK and SYGVNS. The CDR3 coding sequence is TGTGCCAGCAGTGAAAAGAGCTACGAGCAGTACTTC. Amino acids: CASSEKSYEQYF.

This chain links TRBV27 with TRBJ2-1; 9 nucleotides agree with TRBD2. CDR1 and CDR2 from the germline V gene are MNHEY and SMNVEV (reference sequence). This CDR3 has 16 amino acids. Trimming at V came to 3 bases and at J to 3 bases, leaving 6 bases not matched to a gene. Here the CDR3 reads CASSFIAGAYYNEQFF. For the CDR3, the DNA is TGTGCCAGCAGTTTTATAGCGGGGGCTTACTACAATGAGCAGTTCTTC.

On this clonotype itself: The CDR3 does not end in the conserved phenylalanine or tryptophan, so this is likely a read error. The chain joins TRBV4-1 to TRBJ2-6; no reliable D call. CDR1 and CDR2 (germline): MGHRA, YSYEKL. The CDR3 contains 13 residues. The V gene lost 6 bases and the J gene lost 0 bases, with 3 bases spanning the gap. CDR3 region: CASRHSGANVLTL. For the CDR3, the DNA is TGCGCCAGCAGACACTCTGGGGCCAACGTCCTGACTTTA.

CDR3 in DNA: TGTGCCAGCAGCTTACCCCCCCCGGTGAACACTGAAGCTTTCTTT. This sequence encodes CASSLPPPVNTEAFF. This rearrangement joins TRBV7-2 to TRBJ1-1; D is unresolved. Trimming stripped 2 bases from V and 0 bases from J, with 10 bases between. This CDR3 has 15 residues. Germline values: CDR1 SGHTA, CDR2 FQGNSA. The variable domain in full, completed from reference TRBV7-2 and TRBJ1-1, reads GAGVSQSPSNKVTEKGKDVELRCDPISGHTALYWYRQSLGQGLEFLIYFQGNSAPDKSGLPSDRFSAERTGGSVSTLTIQRTQQEDSAVYLCASSLPPPVNTEAFFGQGTRLTVV.

In this sample, this clonotype turned up a few times. The gene calls are TRBV27 and TRBJ1-2, with 8 bases matching TRBD1. CDR3 length equals 14 residues. Germline V gives CDR1 MNHEY, CDR2 SMNVEV (reference sequence). The ends lost 5 bases at V and 4 bases at J; junction bases unmatched: 6. The CDR3 DNA reads TGTGCCAGCAGTCTGAAGACAGGGGTCTATGGCTACACCTTC. This codes for CASSLKTGVYGYTF.

The chain carries TRBV20-1 and TRBJ2-5; 8 nucleotides match TRBD2. Trimming took 5 bases from V and 6 from J; bases not matched to a gene: 11. This CDR3 is built from 14 residues. CDR1 DFQATT and CDR2 SNEGSKA come from the germline V gene (reference sequence). The CDR3 DNA sequence: TGCAGTGCTTCACCCGGGACTAGTATGCAGACCCAGTACTTC. This translates into CSASPGTSMQTQYF.

The chain employs TRBV6-1 and TRBJ2-2; TRBD2 matches at 8 bases. Germline CDR1 MNHNS, CDR2 SASEGT. The trim removed 7 bases at V and 7 bases at J, leaving 14 bases unmatched. The CDR3 is 16 residues long. The CDR3 DNA sequence: TGTGCCAGCAAGGAGAGTAGCGGGAATACGGGCGGGGAGCTGTTTTTT. Translated: CASKESSGNTGGELFF.

On this clonotype: Its ends do not fully match the called genes, so a read error is possible. The rearrangement uses TRBV5-1 and TRBJ2-3; TRBD1 aligns across 8 bases. The CDR3 totals 14 residues. CDR1 is SGHRS and CDR2 is YFSETQ in the germline V gene. The CDR3 reads CAGSLQGATDTQYF. The CDR3, as DNA: TGCGCCGGCAGCTTGCAGGGGGCCACAGATACGCAGTATTTT. Drawing the rest from reference TRBV5-1 and TRBJ2-3, the complete variable domain is KAGVTQTPRYLIKTRGQQVTLSCSPISGHRSVSWYQQTPGQGLQFLFEYFSETQRNKGNFPGRFSGRQFSNSRSEMNVSTLELGDSALYLCAGSLQGATDTQYFGPGTRLTVL.

This clonotype was detected only once. CDR3 DNA: TGTGCCAGCAGTTTCCAAGGGGGGGGTTCACCCCTCCACTTT. Translating gives CASSFQGGGSPLHF. The V call is TRBV6-5, the J call TRBJ1-6; tentatively, D is TRBD1 (6 bases). Trimming removed 4 bases from V and 9 bases from J, with 13 bases in between. Germline CDR1 and CDR2: MNHEY and SVGAGI. The CDR3 is made up of 14 amino acids.

The gene calls are TRBV10-3 and TRBJ1-2; the D is unclear. The V gene's germline CDR1 is ENHRY and CDR2 SYGVKD. The CDR3 has 13 amino acids. Trimming shortened V by 10 bases and J by 0 bases, and 12 bases separated the two germline ends. The CDR3 sequence: CATDVAPNYGYTF. As DNA, the CDR3 is TGTGCCACCGACGTGGCCCCTAACTATGGCTACACCTTC.